This TCR beta chain was profiled in a study of cytomegalovirus exposure and HLA in healthy donors. In the PCR, 60 Vbeta and 13 Jbeta primers were used. The assay was immunoSEQ multiplex PCR, and TCRdb's table has in-frame clones only and misses some. The sample shows roughly 170,000 clones, 75% to 85% of them seen only once. The CDR3 loop spans 15 amino acids. Trimming at V came to 5 bases and at J to 8 bases, leaving 11 bases not matched to a gene. Germline lookup yields CDR1 MNHEY and CDR2 SMNVEV (reference sequence). The receptor comes from a girl under 10 years old in good health and CMV-seropositive. This chain uses TRBV27 with TRBJ2-1; 8 bases are shared with TRBD2. The sequencing input was PBMCs. CDR3: CASSPILPGGYEQFF. In DNA form, the CDR3 reads TGTGCCAGCAGTCCAATTTTGCCGGGAGGGTATGAGCAGTTCTTC.